This T cell receptor beta chain is from a study of T cell responses to AZD1222 COVID-19 vaccine. Whole-study findings and limits: Donor demographics were predominantly white British with a female majority; clonal diversity may be underestimated.

About this clone: Its antigen remains unidentified.

The V and J ends lost 8 bases and 6 bases respectively, with 24 bases between them. The length of the CDR3 is 16 residues. From germline, CDR1 is ENHRY and CDR2 SYGVKD. Using immunoSEQ multiplex PCR, the repertoire was profiled, and TCRdb retains in-frame clones only, with some absent. The repertoire consists of about 130,000 clones, with about 90% occurring once and the leading ten covering more than 4%. This clonotype originated in an adult in good health. Sequencing was performed on peripheral blood, taken on day 0 of AZD1222 vaccination. The chain combines TRBV10-3 with TRBJ2-3; possibly TRBD1 for D (5 bases). The CDR3 DNA sequence: TGTGCCATCTTCCCATATTTGAAGGGGTTAGTGGATACGCAGTATTTT. The encoded protein is CAIFPYLKGLVDTQYF.